The subject of this entry is one T cell receptor beta chain. TCRdb recomputed calls from the RT-PCR reads with MiXCR, one row per CDR3 protein. This repertoire shows about 200,000 distinct CDR3 sequences, about 37% found once; its top ten account for more than 9%. The data were taken from a study of patients and donors after allogeneic stem cell transplantation. The CDR3 runs to 16 residues. The germline V and J ends were trimmed by 5 bases and 0 bases, with 11 bases remaining between them. Per germline, CDR1 SNHLY and CDR2 FYNNEI. The chain has TRBV2 and TRBJ1-6; D is perhaps TRBD1 (5 bases). Input material: blood, either unsorted or a sorted T cell fraction (not recorded which). The clonotype was recovered from a human donor who was either an allogeneic HSCT recipient or a stem cell or donor lymphocyte infusion donor (not recorded which). It is not recorded whose cells these are; they may come from a transplant donor. The CDR3 bases are TGTGCCAGCAGTCCGGGACCTAGCTCCTATAATTCACCCCTCCACTTT. It specifies CASSPGPSSYNSPLHF.